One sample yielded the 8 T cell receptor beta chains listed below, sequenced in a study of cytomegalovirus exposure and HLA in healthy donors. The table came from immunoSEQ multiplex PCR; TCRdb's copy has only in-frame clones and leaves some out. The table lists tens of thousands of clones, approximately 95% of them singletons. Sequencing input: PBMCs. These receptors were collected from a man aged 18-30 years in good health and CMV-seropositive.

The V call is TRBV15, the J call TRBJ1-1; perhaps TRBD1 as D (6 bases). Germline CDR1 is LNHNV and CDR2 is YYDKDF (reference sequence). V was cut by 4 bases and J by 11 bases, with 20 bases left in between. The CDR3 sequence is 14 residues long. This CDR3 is CATSTGVGKGDAFF. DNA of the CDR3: TGTGCCACCAGCACCGGCGTGGGAAAGGGGGACGCTTTCTTT.

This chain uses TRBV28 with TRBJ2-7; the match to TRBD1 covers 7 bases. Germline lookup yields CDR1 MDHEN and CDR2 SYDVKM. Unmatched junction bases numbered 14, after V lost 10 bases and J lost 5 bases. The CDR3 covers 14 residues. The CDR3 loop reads CATQTTGTDNEQYF. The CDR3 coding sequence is TGTGCCACCCAGACAACCGGGACAGATAACGAGCAGTACTTC.

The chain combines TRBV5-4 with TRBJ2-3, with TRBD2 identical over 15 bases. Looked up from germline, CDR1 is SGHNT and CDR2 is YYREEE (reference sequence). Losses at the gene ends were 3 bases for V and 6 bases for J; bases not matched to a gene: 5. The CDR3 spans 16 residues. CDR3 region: CASSSGLAGGRDTQYF. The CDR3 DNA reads TGTGCCAGCAGCTCGGGACTAGCGGGAGGCAGGGATACGCAGTATTTT.

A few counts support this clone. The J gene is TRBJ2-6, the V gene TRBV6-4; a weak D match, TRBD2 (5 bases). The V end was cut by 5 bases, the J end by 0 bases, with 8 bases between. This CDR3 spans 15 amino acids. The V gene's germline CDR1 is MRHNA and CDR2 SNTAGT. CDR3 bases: TGTGCCAGCAGTAATGGAGGCTCTGGGGCCAACGTCCTGACTTTC. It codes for CASSNGGSGANVLTF.

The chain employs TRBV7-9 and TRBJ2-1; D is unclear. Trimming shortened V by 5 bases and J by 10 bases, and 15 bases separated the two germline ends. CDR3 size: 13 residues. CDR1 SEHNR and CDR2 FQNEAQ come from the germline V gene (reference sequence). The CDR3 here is CASSPTGSYEQFF. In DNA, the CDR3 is TGTGCCAGCAGCCCTACGGGTAGCTACGAGCAGTTCTTC.

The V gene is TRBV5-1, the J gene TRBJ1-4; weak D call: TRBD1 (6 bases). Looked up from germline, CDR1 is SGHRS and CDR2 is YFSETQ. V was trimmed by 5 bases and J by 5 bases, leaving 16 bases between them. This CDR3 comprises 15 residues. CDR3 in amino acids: CASSSTGRMNEKLFF. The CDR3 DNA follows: TGCGCCAGCAGTTCGACAGGCAGGATGAATGAAAAACTGTTTTTT. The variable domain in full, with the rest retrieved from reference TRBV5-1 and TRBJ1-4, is KAGVTQTPRYLIKTRGQQVTLSCSPISGHRSVSWYQQTPGQGLQFLFEYFSETQRNKGNFPGRFSGRQFSNSRSEMNVSTLELGDSALYLCASSSTGRMNEKLFFGSGTQLSVL.

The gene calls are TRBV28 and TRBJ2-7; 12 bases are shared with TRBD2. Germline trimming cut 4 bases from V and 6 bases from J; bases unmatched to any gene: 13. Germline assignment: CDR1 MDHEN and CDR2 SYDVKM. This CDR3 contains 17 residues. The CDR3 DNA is TGTGCCAGCAGTTCAGGACTAGCGGGGCCTGGGAGGTTCGAGCAGTACTTC. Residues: CASSSGLAGPGRFEQYF.

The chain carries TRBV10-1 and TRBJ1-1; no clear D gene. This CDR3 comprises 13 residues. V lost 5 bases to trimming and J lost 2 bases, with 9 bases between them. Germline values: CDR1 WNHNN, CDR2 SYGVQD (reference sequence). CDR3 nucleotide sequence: TGCGCCAGCAGTCACAATGGTAACACTGAAGCTTTCTTT. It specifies CASSHNGNTEAFF.